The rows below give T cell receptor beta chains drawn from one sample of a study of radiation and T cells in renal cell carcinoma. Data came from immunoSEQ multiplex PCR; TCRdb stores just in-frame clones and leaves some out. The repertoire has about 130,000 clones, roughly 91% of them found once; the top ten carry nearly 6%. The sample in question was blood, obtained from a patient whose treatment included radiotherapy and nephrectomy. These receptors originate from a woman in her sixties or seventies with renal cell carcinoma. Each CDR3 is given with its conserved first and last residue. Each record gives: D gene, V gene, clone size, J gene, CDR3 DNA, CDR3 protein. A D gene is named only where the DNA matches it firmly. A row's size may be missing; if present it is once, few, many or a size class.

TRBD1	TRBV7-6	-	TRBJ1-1	TGTGCCAGCAGCGTGGGACAGGGAGAAGCTTTCTTT	CASSVGQGEAFF
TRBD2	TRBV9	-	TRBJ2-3	TGTGCCAGCAGCGTGACTAGCGGGGGAAGCACAGATACGCAGTATTTT	CASSVTSGGSTDTQYF
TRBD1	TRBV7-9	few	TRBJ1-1	TGTGCCAGCAGCTTGGGGACAGTGAACACTGAAGCTTTCTTT	CASSLGTVNTEAFF
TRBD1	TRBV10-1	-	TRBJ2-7	TGCGCCTGGGCAGGGGGCCACGAGCAGTACTTC	CAWAGGHEQYF
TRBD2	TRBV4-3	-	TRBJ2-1	TGCGCCAGCAGCCAAGATCGGCTAGCGGGGTTTAGGGACAATGAGCAGTTCTTC	CASSQDRLAGFRDNEQFF
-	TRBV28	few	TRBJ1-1	TGTGCCAGCAATGAGGACTTTCCTGGCACTGAAGCTTTCTTT	CASNEDFPGTEAFF
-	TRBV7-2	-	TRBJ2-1	TGTGCCAGCAGCGAACACGGGACGGTCTCCTACAATGAGCAGTTCTTC	CASSEHGTVSYNEQFF
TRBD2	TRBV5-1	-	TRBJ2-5	TGCGCCAGCAGCATGGGACTAGGGCGAGAGACCCAGTACTTC	CASSMGLGRETQYF
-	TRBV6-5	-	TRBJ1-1	TGTGCCAGCAGCCTCACAGGGCTGAACACTGAAGCTTTCTTT	CASSLTGLNTEAFF
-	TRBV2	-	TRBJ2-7	TGTGCCAGCAGTTCAGGGTTCTACGAGCAGTACTTC	CASSSGFYEQYF
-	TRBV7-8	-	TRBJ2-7	TGTGCCAGCAGCTTGGTACCTAGGGGAGGAGAGCAGTACTTC	CASSLVPRGGEQYF
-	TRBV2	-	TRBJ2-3	TGTGCCAGCAGTGAAGGCACACGTAGCACAGATACGCAGTATTTT	CASSEGTRSTDTQYF
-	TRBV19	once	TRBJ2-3	TGTGCCATACCCCGCCCCGGGGGGCACACAGATACGCAGTATTTT	CAIPRPGGHTDTQYF
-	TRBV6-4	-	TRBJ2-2	TGTGCCAGCAGTGAGGGCAGGGCCACCGGGGAGCTGTTTTTT	CASSEGRATGELFF
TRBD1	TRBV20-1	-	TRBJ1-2	TGCAGTGCTGACAGGGTTTATGGCTACACCTTC	CSADRVYGYTF
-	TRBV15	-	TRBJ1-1	TGTGCCACCAGCCGCCGAGGGGGGAGCACTGAAGCTTTCTTT	CATSRRGGSTEAFF
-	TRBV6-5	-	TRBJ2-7	TGTGCCAGCAGGCGCAGCCCCTACGAGCAGTACTTC	CASRRSPYEQYF
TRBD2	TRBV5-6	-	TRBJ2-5	TGTGCCAGCAGAATTGGGAGCGGGGGGCTGGAGACCCAGTACTTC	CASRIGSGGLETQYF
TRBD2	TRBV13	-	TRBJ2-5	TGTGCCAGCAGCTCGGGACTAGCCTGTCTCTGTGAGACCCAGTACTTC	CASSSGLACLCETQYF
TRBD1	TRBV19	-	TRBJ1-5	TGTGCCAGTAGTATAGATCAGGGGGGCAATCAGCCCCAGCATTTT	CASSIDQGGNQPQHF
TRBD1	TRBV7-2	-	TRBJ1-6	TGTGCCAGCAAGGGAGCGGGGACAGGAGATTCACCCCTCCACTTT	CASKGAGTGDSPLHF
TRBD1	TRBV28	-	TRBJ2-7	TGTGCCAGCAGTGGACAGGGCTTGGGTCTGCTCCCCTACGAGCAGTACTTC	CASSGQGLGLLPYEQYF
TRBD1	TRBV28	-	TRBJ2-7	TGTGCCAGCAGTCCAGGGGGCCCTTTTTCCTACGAGCAGTACTTC	CASSPGGPFSYEQYF
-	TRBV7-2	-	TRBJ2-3	TGTGCCAGCAGCTTAGCGGGACTTCGCACAGATACGCAGTATTTT	CASSLAGLRTDTQYF
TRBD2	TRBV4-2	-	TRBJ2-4	TGTGCCAGCAGCCAAAGCCTAGCGGGGACCCCCCCAGCCAAAAACATTCAGTACTTC	CASSQSLAGTPPAKNIQYF
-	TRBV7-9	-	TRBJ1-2	TGTGCCAGCAGCTCGACAGAGGCCTACACCTTC	CASSSTEAYTF
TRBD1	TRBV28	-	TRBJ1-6	TGTGCCAGCAGTGGCCGGGACAGAGAAAATTCACCCCTCCACTTT	CASSGRDRENSPLHF
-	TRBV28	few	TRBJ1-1	TGTGCCAGCAGTTTTTCAGGGACTGAAGCTTTCTTT	CASSFSGTEAFF
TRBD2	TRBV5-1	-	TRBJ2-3	TGCGCCAGCAGCTTGGTACTAGCGGGGAACACAGATACGCAGTATTTT	CASSLVLAGNTDTQYF